The 6 T cell receptor beta chains below all came from one sample that was sequenced in a study of blood T cell repertoires in COVID-19. Here immunoSEQ multiplex PCR was the method, and the copy in TCRdb shows in-frame clones only, minus some. The sample records 200,000 to 300,000 clones, more than 75% being singletons. Sequencing was done on a sample of peripheral blood. These receptors came from a woman in her 40s who had recovered from COVID-19.

This chain joins TRBV2 and TRBJ1-1, with D perhaps TRBD1 (6 bases). CDR1 and CDR2 (germline): SNHLY, FYNNEI. V lost 8 bases and J 6 bases, leaving 13 bases between the germline ends. CDR3 length: 12 amino acids. The CDR3 DNA reads TGTGCCAGCGCCCGAGGGGGGGCTGAAGCTTTCTTT. It codes for CASARGGAEAFF.

The chain employs TRBV5-4 and TRBJ1-1; maybe TRBD1 (5 bases). V dropped 2 bases and J dropped 7 bases, with 9 bases sitting between them. Germline V gene sequence: CDR1 SGHNT, CDR2 YYREEE (reference sequence). The CDR3 has 12 residues. The CDR3 bases are TGTGCCAGCAGCTTTAACGGGGGTGAAGCTTTCTTT. Residues: CASSFNGGEAFF.

Here the CDR3 reads CASSSLRDRYNEQFF. CDR3 nucleotide sequence: TGTGCCAGCAGCTCTCTCCGGGACAGGTACAATGAGCAGTTCTTC. The chain employs TRBV7-8 and TRBJ2-1; 8 bases map to TRBD1. V gave up 4 bases and J gave up 4 bases; unmatched junction bases: 6. CDR3 length equals 15 residues. Per the germline V gene, CDR1 is SGHVS and CDR2 is FQNEAQ.

The chain links TRBV9 to TRBJ2-2, with 7 positions matching TRBD1. CDR1 and CDR2 (germline): SGDLS, YYNGEE. CDR3 length: 16 residues. The J segment lost 5 bases and the V segment lost 3 bases, leaving 10 bases of the junction unmatched. The CDR3 spells CASSEATGMGTGELFF. The DNA for the CDR3 is TGTGCCAGCAGCGAGGCGACAGGGATGGGTACCGGGGAGCTGTTTTTT.

This chain joins TRBV6-5 and TRBJ1-4, with D possibly TRBD1 on 6 matching bases. V dropped 2 bases and J dropped 10 bases, with 11 bases sitting between them. The CDR3 contains 13 residues. Germline V CDR1 and CDR2: MNHEY, SVGAGI. The DNA for the CDR3 is TGTGCCAGCAGTTACGGGGGGGCTGGAAAACTGTTTTTT. It yields the protein CASSYGGAGKLFF.

The chain recombines TRBV7-2 with TRBJ1-2; D perhaps matches TRBD1 (6 bases). From germline, CDR1 is SGHTA and CDR2 FQGNSA. The V end was cut by 3 bases, the J end by 8 bases, with 22 bases between. The CDR3 is 16 amino acids. CDR3 region: CASSFWTTGSWQGYTF. CDR3 nucleotides: TGTGCCAGCAGCTTCTGGACGACAGGCAGTTGGCAAGGCTACACCTTC.